The 18 T cell receptor beta chains listed next were all sequenced from one sample in a study of blood T cell repertoires in COVID-19. Profiled with immunoSEQ multiplex PCR; TCRdb holds only in-frame clones, not every one. This table has about 230,000 clones, 85% to 90% appearing once. The sample taken for sequencing was peripheral blood. All receptors come from a man aged 25 to 40 with COVID-19, enrolled during active disease.

The gene calls are TRBV27 and TRBJ2-3, with D perhaps matching TRBD2 (6 bases). This CDR3 comprises 15 residues. With 5 bases removed from V and 2 bases from J, the gap between germline ends came to 14 bases. Germline CDR1 and CDR2: MNHEY and SMNVEV (reference sequence). CDR3 sequence: CASSRGLIYTDTQYF. CDR3 bases: TGTGCCAGCAGTCGGGGACTGATATACACAGATACGCAGTATTTT.

The V gene is TRBV5-1, the J gene TRBJ2-7, with a possible D match to TRBD2 (6 bases). The CDR3 covers 15 residues. Germline loops: CDR1 SGHRS, CDR2 YFSETQ. The ends were cut back, 2 bases at V and 0 bases at J, with 12 bases in the middle. The CDR3 region is CASSLNPTSSYEQYF. As DNA, the CDR3 is TGCGCCAGCAGCTTAAATCCGACTAGCTCCTACGAGCAGTACTTC.

This chain links TRBV28 with TRBJ1-5, with a weak D call TRBD1 (6 bases). From germline, CDR1 is MDHEN and CDR2 SYDVKM. Trimming stripped 5 bases from V and 0 bases from J, with 17 bases between. This CDR3 region has 17 residues. CDR3 bases: TGTGCCAGCAGTATGCCGGGACACCTCGTTAGCAATCAGCCCCAGCATTTT. As protein: CASSMPGHLVSNQPQHF. Supplemented by reference TRBV28 and TRBJ1-5, the full variable domain reads DVKVTQSSRYLVKRTGEKVFLECVQDMDHENMFWYRQDPGLGLRLIYFSYDVKMKEKGDIPEGYSVSREKKERFSLILESASTNQTSMYLCASSMPGHLVSNQPQHFGDGTRLSIL.

J is TRBJ1-6 and V is TRBV11-2; tentatively, D is TRBD1 (5 bases). V shed 5 bases and J shed 7 bases, with 9 bases lying between them. The CDR3 is 13 residues long. Per the germline V gene, CDR1 is SGHAT and CDR2 is FQNNGV. The CDR3 DNA reads as TGTGCCAGCAGCCCATCAGGGAATTCACCCCTCCACTTT. Its protein is CASSPSGNSPLHF.

This chain connects TRBV6-6 to TRBJ1-2; 9 bases fit TRBD1. The CDR3 is 15 amino acids. V shed 6 bases, J shed 4 bases, and the junction held 9 bases outside the gene matches. Germline V gives CDR1 MNHNY, CDR2 SVGAGI (reference sequence). CDR3 coding DNA: TGTGCCAGCAGGCTACCGGGACAGGGATCCTATGGCTACACCTTC. Protein: CASRLPGQGSYGYTF.

This chain connects TRBV4-2 to TRBJ2-5; TRBD2 matches 8 bases. The CDR3 is made up of 15 amino acids. Germline-derived CDR1 and CDR2 are LGHNA and YNFKEQ. Trimming at V came to 1 base and at J to 5 bases, leaving 6 bases not matched to a gene. CDR3: CASSQAGTRAETQYF. CDR3 nucleotides: TGTGCCAGCAGCCAAGCAGGGACTAGAGCGGAGACCCAGTACTTC.

The chain has TRBV5-1 and TRBJ1-4, with D unresolved. Germline values: CDR1 SGHRS, CDR2 YFSETQ. Trimming left V 0 bases short and J 4 bases short, with 4 bases between. This CDR3 has 13 amino acids. CDR3: CASSLASNEKLFF. Written as DNA, the CDR3 is TGCGCCAGCAGCTTGGCCAGTAATGAAAAACTGTTTTTT.

The chain couples TRBV24-1 to TRBJ2-2, with 7 bases matching TRBD2. J was trimmed by 3 bases and V by 1 base; bases with no gene match: 10. Germline-derived CDR1 and CDR2 are KGHDR and SFDVKD. The CDR3 is 18 amino acids. CDR3 in DNA: TGTGCCACCAGTGATTTAGGAGGGAGGGCTCCGGACACCGGGGAGCTGTTTTTT. Protein sequence: CATSDLGGRAPDTGELFF.

The gene calls are TRBV11-2 and TRBJ2-7; tentative D call: TRBD1 (5 bases). The CDR3 runs 14 residues. Trimming pared 4 bases from V and 7 bases from J, leaving 17 bases between. The germline gives CDR1 SGHAT, CDR2 FQNNGV. Here the CDR3 DNA reads TGTGCCAGCAGCTCCGGACACGATCTAGGGGAGCAGTACTTC. It codes for CASSSGHDLGEQYF.

The J gene is TRBJ2-1, the V gene TRBV4-3; 9 bases align to TRBD2. J lost 7 bases, V lost 3 bases, and 19 bases had no gene match. Germline loops: CDR1 LGHNA, CDR2 YSLEER. The CDR3 length is 19 residues. The CDR3 DNA reads as TGCGCCAGCAGCCAGGGGGAAATGGCGGGAGGGCCCTCGGGAAATGAGCAGTTCTTC. Its protein is CASSQGEMAGGPSGNEQFF.

The genes are TRBV7-2 and TRBJ1-2, with TRBD1 identical over 7 bases. Germline V gene lookup returns CDR1 SGHTA and CDR2 FQGNSA. This CDR3 contains 15 residues. V lost 0 bases, J lost 4 bases, and 5 bases stayed unmatched. The CDR3 reads CASSLARDSPYGYTF. CDR3 DNA sequence: TGTGCCAGCAGCTTAGCCCGGGACAGTCCCTATGGCTACACCTTC.

This clone was recorded only once. The chain uses TRBV2 and TRBJ1-5; TRBD1 might be the D (5 bases). V was pared by 4 bases and J by 4 bases, with 14 bases between. The CDR3 is 15 residues long. Per the germline V gene, CDR1 is SNHLY and CDR2 is FYNNEI. The CDR3 loop reads CASSGQTGWNQPQHF. The CDR3 bases are TGTGCCAGCAGTGGCCAAACAGGATGGAATCAGCCCCAGCATTTT.

The chain links TRBV6-6 to TRBJ1-2, with D tentatively TRBD1 (6 bases). V was trimmed by 10 bases and J by 6 bases, leaving 15 bases between them. The CDR3 is 12 amino acids. CDR1 is MNHNY, CDR2 SVGAGI, per germline (reference sequence). The CDR3 spells CAIHQQGNGYTF. The CDR3 region has the DNA TGTGCCATTCATCAACAGGGAAATGGCTACACCTTC.

The chain combines TRBV15 with TRBJ1-4, with unresolved D. The CDR3 contains 15 residues. Germline CDR1 reads LNHNV; CDR2 reads YYDKDF (reference sequence). V was trimmed by 0 bases and J by 6 bases, leaving 11 bases between them. Here the CDR3 DNA reads TGTGCCACCAGCAGAGAACGGGAAGGGTATGAAAAACTGTTTTTT. This codes for CATSREREGYEKLFF.

The gene calls are TRBV19 and TRBJ1-5; D is ambiguous. The CDR3 has 14 amino acids. The ends were cut back, 5 bases at V and 10 bases at J, with 18 bases in the middle. Germline V gene sequence: CDR1 LNHDA, CDR2 SQIVND (reference sequence). DNA of the CDR3: TGTGCCAGTAGTCCGTCCATCTACCGAAACCCCCAGCATTTT. Its translation is CASSPSIYRNPQHF. Complete variable domain (other parts from reference TRBV19 and TRBJ1-5): DGGITQSPKYLFRKEGQNVTLSCEQNLNHDAMYWYRQDPGQGLRLIYYSQIVNDFQKGDIAEGYSVSREKKESFPLTVTSAQKNPTAFYLCASSPSIYRNPQHFGDGTRLSIL.

This clone has just a few counts. The chain has TRBV28 and TRBJ1-2, with D unclear. Trimming took 9 bases from V and 3 from J, leaving 17 bases between them. Per germline, CDR1 MDHEN and CDR2 SYDVKM. The CDR3 is made up of 14 amino acids. The CDR3 here is CASRRRGVDYGYTF. CDR3 bases: TGTGCCAGTAGACGTCGGGGTGTGGACTATGGCTACACCTTC.

J is TRBJ1-1 and V is TRBV3-1 (or the pseudogene TRBV3-2), with 8 bases matching TRBD1. The CDR3 sequence is 16 residues long. Germline values: CDR1 LGHDT, CDR2 YNNKEL (reference sequence). The trim removed 4 bases at V and 6 bases at J, leaving 13 bases unmatched. CDR3 protein: CASSLLGGRGRAEAFF. The DNA for the CDR3 is TGTGCCAGCAGCCTCCTGGGGGGCAGGGGGCGCGCTGAAGCTTTCTTT.

The CDR3 protein is CASSLTTGQGLNYGYTF. The CDR3 bases are TGTGCCAGCAGTCTTACCACGGGACAGGGGTTAAACTATGGCTACACCTTC. The chain has TRBV6-6 and TRBJ1-2; 10 bases fit TRBD1. CDR3 length equals 17 residues. Germline trimming cut 5 bases from V and 2 bases from J; bases unmatched to any gene: 11. CDR1 MNHNY and CDR2 SVGAGI come from the germline V gene (reference sequence).